These 10 T cell receptor beta chains were sequenced from one sample in a study of cytomegalovirus exposure and HLA in healthy donors. PCR was performed using 60 Vbeta and 13 Jbeta primers. Profiling relied on immunoSEQ multiplex PCR, and the TCRdb table lists in-frame clones only, not all of them. The sample has approximately 120,000 clones; around 80% are singletons. The specimen sequenced was PBMCs. These receptors all stem from a woman in her thirties in good health and CMV-seronegative.

V usage is TRBV6-5 and J usage is TRBJ2-5; TRBD2 agrees at 7 bases. Germline V gene data show CDR1 as MNHEY and CDR2 as SVGAGI. This CDR3 has 14 amino acids. V was clipped by 6 bases and J by 4 bases; unmatched bases: 8. CDR3 bases: TGTGCCAGCAGATGGACTAGTGGGCGAGAGACCCAGTACTTC. Its protein is CASRWTSGRETQYF.

The rearrangement joins TRBV14 to TRBJ2-1; the match to TRBD2 covers 7 bases. Germline V gives CDR1 SGHDN, CDR2 FVKESK. The length of the CDR3 is 18 residues. Trimming removed 0 bases from V and 0 bases from J; junction bases left unmatched: 8. DNA for the CDR3: TGTGCCAGCAGCCAAGATATGGGGCTAGCGGCCTCCTACAATGAGCAGTTCTTC. Translated: CASSQDMGLAASYNEQFF.

This clone was counted a single time. The chain joins TRBV13 to TRBJ2-3, with 16 bases matching TRBD2. The CDR3 has 18 residues. Per germline, CDR1 PRHDT and CDR2 FYEKMQ (reference sequence). J gave up 1 base and V 1 base, and 2 bases lay outside the gene matches. The chain's CDR3 is CASSLEGLAGGRTDTQYF. The CDR3 bases are TGTGCCAGCAGCTTAGAGGGACTAGCGGGGGGGCGCACAGATACGCAGTATTTT.

J is TRBJ1-2 and V is TRBV2; the D gene is possibly TRBD1 (5 bases). V lost 7 bases and J 11 bases, leaving 17 bases between the germline ends. Germline V gene data show CDR1 as SNHLY and CDR2 as FYNNEI. The CDR3 contains 12 residues. The CDR3 nucleotides are TGTGCCAGCACTCCTTTGAGGCGACAGTACACCTTC. This gives the protein CASTPLRRQYTF.

The V call is TRBV27, the J call TRBJ1-3; D might be TRBD1 (5 bases). V lost 3 bases and J 1 base, leaving 7 bases between the germline ends. CDR1 is MNHEY and CDR2 is SMNVEV in the germline V gene (reference sequence). This CDR3 has 14 amino acids. This chain's CDR3 is CASSLGGSGNTIYF. In nucleotides, the CDR3 is TGTGCCAGCAGTTTGGGGGGATCTGGAAACACCATATATTTT.

The chain recombines TRBV6-1 with TRBJ1-5; TRBD1 matches at 7 bases. Germline V lookup: CDR1 MNHNS, CDR2 SASEGT. Trimming removed 0 bases from V and 7 bases from J; junction bases left unmatched: 6. The CDR3 loop spans 15 amino acids. For the CDR3, the DNA is TGTGCCAGCAGTGAAGCGCAAGGGGGCGGGCAGCCCCAGCATTTT. Its translation is CASSEAQGGGQPQHF.

V gene TRBV10-2 combines with J gene TRBJ1-2, with 10 bases fitting TRBD1. This CDR3 contains 14 residues. Germline CDR1 and CDR2: WSHSY and SAAADI. After removal of 0 bases from V and 5 bases from J, the junction contained 0 bases not matched to a gene. CDR3: CASSESGQGYGYTF. CDR3 sequence (DNA): TGCGCCAGCAGTGAGTCGGGACAGGGGTATGGCTACACCTTC.

This sequence joins TRBV28 and TRBJ2-3; D gene unclear. Germline values: CDR1 MDHEN, CDR2 SYDVKM. This CDR3 comprises 14 residues. Trimming pared 3 bases from V and 0 bases from J, leaving 7 bases between. For the CDR3, the DNA is TGTGCCAGCAGTTTCATCGGGAGCACAGATACGCAGTATTTT. It codes for CASSFIGSTDTQYF.

In this sample, this clone turned up a few times. The chain couples TRBV5-6 to TRBJ2-7; 14 nucleotides align to TRBD2. V shed 4 bases, J shed 6 bases, and the junction held 6 bases outside the gene matches. The CDR3 extends over 15 amino acids. CDR1 is SGHDT and CDR2 is YYEEEE in the germline V gene. The CDR3 loop is CASSPAGTSGGEQYF. The CDR3 DNA is TGTGCCAGCAGCCCGGCCGGGACTAGCGGGGGCGAGCAGTACTTC.

The chain uses TRBV19 and TRBJ1-1, with 12 bases aligning to TRBD1. The CDR3 has 16 amino acids. CDR1 and CDR2 (germline): LNHDA, SQIVND (reference sequence). After removal of 4 bases from V and 4 bases from J, the junction contained 7 bases not matched to a gene. The CDR3 sequence: CASSTGDRGPLTEAFF. The CDR3 DNA sequence: TGTGCCAGTAGTACTGGGGACAGGGGGCCGCTCACTGAAGCTTTCTTT.